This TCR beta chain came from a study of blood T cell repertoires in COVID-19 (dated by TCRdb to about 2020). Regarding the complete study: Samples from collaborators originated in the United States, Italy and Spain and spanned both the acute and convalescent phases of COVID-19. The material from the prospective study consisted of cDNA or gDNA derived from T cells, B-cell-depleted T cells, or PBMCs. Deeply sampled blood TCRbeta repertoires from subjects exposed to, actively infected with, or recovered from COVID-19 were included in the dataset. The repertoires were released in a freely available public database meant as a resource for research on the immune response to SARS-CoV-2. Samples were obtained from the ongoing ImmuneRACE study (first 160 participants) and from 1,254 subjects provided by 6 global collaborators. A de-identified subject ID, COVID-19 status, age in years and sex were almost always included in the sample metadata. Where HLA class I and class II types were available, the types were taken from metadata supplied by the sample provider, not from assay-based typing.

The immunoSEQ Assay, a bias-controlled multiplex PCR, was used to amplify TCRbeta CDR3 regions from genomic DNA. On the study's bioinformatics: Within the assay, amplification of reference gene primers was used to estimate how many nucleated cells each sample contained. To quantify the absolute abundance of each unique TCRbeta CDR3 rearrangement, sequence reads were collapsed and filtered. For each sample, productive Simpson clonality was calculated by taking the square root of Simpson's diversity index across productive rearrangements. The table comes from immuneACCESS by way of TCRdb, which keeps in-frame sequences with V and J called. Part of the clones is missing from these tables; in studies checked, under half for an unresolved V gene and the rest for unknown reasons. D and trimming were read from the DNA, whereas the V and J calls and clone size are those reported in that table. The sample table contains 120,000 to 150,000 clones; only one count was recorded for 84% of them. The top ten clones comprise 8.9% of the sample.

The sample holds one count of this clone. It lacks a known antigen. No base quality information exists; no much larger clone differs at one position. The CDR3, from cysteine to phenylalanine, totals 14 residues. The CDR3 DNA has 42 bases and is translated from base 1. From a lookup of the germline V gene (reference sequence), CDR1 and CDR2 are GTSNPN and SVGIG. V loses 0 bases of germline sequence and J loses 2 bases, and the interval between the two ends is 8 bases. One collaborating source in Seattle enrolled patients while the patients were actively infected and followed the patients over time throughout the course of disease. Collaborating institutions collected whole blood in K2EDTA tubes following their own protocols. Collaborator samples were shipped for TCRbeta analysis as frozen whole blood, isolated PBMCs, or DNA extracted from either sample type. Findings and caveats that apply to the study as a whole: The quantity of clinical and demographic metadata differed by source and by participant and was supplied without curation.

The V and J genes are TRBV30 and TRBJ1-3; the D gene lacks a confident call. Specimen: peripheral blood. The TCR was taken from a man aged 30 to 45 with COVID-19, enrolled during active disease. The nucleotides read TGTGCCTGGAGTGTATCCGGGGCTGGAAACACCATATATTTT. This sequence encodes CAWSVSGAGNTIYF.